One sample yielded the 32 T cell receptor beta chains listed below, sequenced in a study of T cells in Graves' hyperthyroidism and ophthalmopathy. Amplification of TCR beta CDR3 regions was performed using RNA transcripts as template. First-round RT-PCR of the TCR CDR3 relied on the HTBI primer set. MiXCR was run by TCRdb on the multiplex PCR reads, yielding one entry per CDR3 protein. The sample has 450,000 to 550,000 distinct CDR3 sequences; about 24% are singletons. Sequences were obtained from blood. Receptor source: a woman aged 25 to 45 with Graves' ophthalmopathy.

This clonotype was observed at least ten times. The genes are TRBV19 and TRBJ2-7; D is perhaps TRBD1 or TRBD2 (5 bases each). Germline V gene data show CDR1 as LNHDA and CDR2 as SQIVND (reference sequence). V dropped 5 bases and J dropped 0 bases, with 20 bases sitting between them. The CDR3 is 17 residues long. The CDR3 region is CASSGGEADGFSYEQYF. The CDR3 coding sequence is TGTGCCAGTAGTGGGGGAGAAGCGGACGGATTCTCCTACGAGCAGTACTTC.

The table lists this clonotype with many counts. The V call is TRBV4-2, the J call TRBJ2-2; 12 bases are a match to TRBD2. Trimming at V came to 0 bases and at J to 1 base, leaving 3 bases not matched to a gene. This CDR3 spans 18 amino acids. From germline, CDR1 is LGHNA and CDR2 YNFKEQ. CDR3 sequence: CASSQDASGGENTGELFF. CDR3 nucleotides: TGTGCCAGCAGCCAAGACGCTAGCGGGGGGGAGAACACCGGGGAGCTGTTTTTT.

This clonotype was observed a single time. This chain connects TRBV20-1 to TRBJ2-7; weak D call: TRBD1 (7 bases). Germline loops: CDR1 DFQATT, CDR2 SNEGSKA (reference sequence). V dropped 3 bases and J dropped 0 bases, with 9 bases sitting between them. CDR3 length: 13 amino acids. This chain's CDR3 is CSARRDSSYEQYF. In DNA form, the CDR3 reads TGCAGTGCTAGGCGGGACAGCTCCTACGAGCAGTACTTC.

The sample holds many counts of this clonotype. The J gene is TRBJ1-2, the V gene TRBV4-1; D gene uncertain. This CDR3 comprises 14 residues. Trimming took 1 base from V and 4 from J, leaving 10 bases between them. In germline, CDR1 is MGHRA, CDR2 YSYEKL. The CDR3, as DNA: TGCGCCAGCAGCCAAGGGTTGAAGGGCTATGGCTACACCTTC. Protein sequence: CASSQGLKGYGYTF.

J is TRBJ2-5 and V is TRBV3-1, with 9 bases identical to TRBD2. V shed 1 base, J shed 4 bases, and the junction held 4 bases outside the gene matches. From germline, CDR1 is LGHDT and CDR2 YNNKEL (reference sequence). The CDR3 totals 15 residues. The CDR3 region has the DNA TGTGCCAGCAGCCAAGGGGCGGGGGGGAGAGAGACCCAGTACTTC. It is translated as CASSQGAGGRETQYF.

At least ten counts were recorded for this clonotype. The chain joins TRBV6-5 to TRBJ2-7; no clear D gene. The germline V gene encodes CDR1 MNHEY and CDR2 SVGAGI. The V gene lost 11 bases and the J gene lost 2 bases, with 16 bases spanning the gap. The CDR3 sequence is 13 residues long. The chain's CDR3 is CASHPDLTYEQYF. The DNA of the CDR3 is TGTGCCTCACACCCGGATCTCACCTACGAGCAGTACTTC.

This chain connects TRBV6-1 to TRBJ2-4; 7 bases are a match to TRBD1. This CDR3 has 15 residues. From germline, CDR1 is MNHNS and CDR2 SASEGT. V lost 1 base and J lost 7; bases outside the gene matches: 7. The CDR3 DNA sequence: TGTGCCAGCAGTGAAGGAACAGTGGGACAGAACATTCAGTACTTC. Protein product: CASSEGTVGQNIQYF.

The chain employs TRBV6-1 and TRBJ2-7; the match to TRBD2 covers 9 bases. This CDR3 is 14 amino acids long. Germline values: CDR1 MNHNS, CDR2 SASEGT. With V trimmed by 7 bases and J by 0 bases, 4 bases remained unmatched. The CDR3 region is CASNIAGDSYEQYF. The DNA for the CDR3 is TGTGCCAGCAATATAGCGGGGGACTCCTACGAGCAGTACTTC.

This clonotype was counted ten times or more. The chain is built from TRBV29-1 and TRBJ1-1; TRBD1 matches at 9 bases. The CDR3 is 13 residues long. CDR1 and CDR2 from the germline V gene are SQVTM and ANQGSEA. V lost 6 bases and J lost 1; bases outside the gene matches: 3. In nucleotides, the CDR3 is TGCAGCGTCTTGACAGGGGGGAACACTGAAGCTTTCTTT. As protein: CSVLTGGNTEAFF.

This sequence joins TRBV12-3 or TRBV12-4 and TRBJ2-2, with D unresolved. This CDR3 contains 12 residues. Trimming left V 3 bases short and J 6 bases short, with 5 bases between. CDR3 protein: CASSFVSGELFF. CDR3 sequence (DNA): TGTGCCAGCAGTTTTGTATCCGGGGAGCTGTTTTTT.

This clonotype was observed a few times. V and J are TRBV25-1 and TRBJ2-5; D not resolved. This CDR3 comprises 13 residues. Germline CDR1 reads MGHDK; CDR2 reads SYGVNS. Between the trimmed V and J ends, which lost 3 bases and 4 bases, there was a span of 9 bases. The CDR3 reads CASSDQPPETQYF. CDR3 DNA sequence: TGTGCCAGCAGTGACCAACCCCCAGAGACCCAGTACTTC.

This clonotype has at least ten counts. This chain links TRBV2 with TRBJ1-5; perhaps TRBD1 as D (6 bases). This CDR3 is 15 amino acids long. V was shortened by 2 bases and J by 1 base, with 9 bases between the two germline ends. Germline loops: CDR1 SNHLY, CDR2 FYNNEI. DNA of the CDR3: TGTGCCAGCAGTGAATTGGGGGCGAGCAATCAGCCCCAGCATTTT. Translating it yields CASSELGASNQPQHF.

The chain combines TRBV12-3 or TRBV12-4 with TRBJ1-1, with D possibly TRBD1 on 6 matching bases. V dropped 4 bases and J dropped 6 bases, with 12 bases sitting between them. This CDR3 has 13 residues. In DNA form, the CDR3 reads TGTGCCAGCAGTTACCAGGGGTCTTCTGAAGCTTTCTTT. Amino acids: CASSYQGSSEAFF.

The sample holds a few counts of this clonotype. This chain joins TRBV12-3 or TRBV12-4 and TRBJ2-5, with 11 nucleotides matching TRBD2. J gave up 4 bases and V 2 bases, and 12 bases lay outside the gene matches. This CDR3 has 18 residues. The CDR3 loop reads CASSLRRTSGGGGETQYF. CDR3 nucleotide sequence: TGTGCCAGCAGTTTACGTCGAACTAGCGGGGGCGGAGGAGAGACCCAGTACTTC.

This clonotype was recorded a few times. The chain recombines TRBV6-1 with TRBJ2-7; D perhaps matches TRBD2 (5 bases). CDR1 and CDR2 (germline): MNHNS, SASEGT. V shed 7 bases and J shed 0 bases, with 16 bases lying between them. There are 15 residues in the CDR3. CDR3 coding DNA: TGTGCCAGCAAGCCCCTAGGAGGTCCCTCCTACGAGCAGTACTTC. The encoded protein is CASKPLGGPSYEQYF.

Of note for this clonotype: Without the conserved terminal phenylalanine or tryptophan, this CDR3 likely stems from a read error. V gene TRBV20-1 combines with J gene TRBJ1-5, with D uncertain. The CDR3 is made up of 15 amino acids. V dropped 0 bases and J dropped 3 bases, with 12 bases sitting between them. CDR1 is DFQATT and CDR2 is SNEGSKA in the germline V gene (reference sequence). CDR3 sequence (DNA): TGCAGTGCTAGAGATAATAGACACAACAATCAGCCCCAGCATTAT. Translating gives CSARDNRHNNQPQHY.

The chain is built from TRBV2 and TRBJ2-7, with unresolved D. Trimming removed 6 bases from V and 1 base from J, with 7 bases in between. Germline V gene sequence: CDR1 SNHLY, CDR2 FYNNEI. The CDR3 contains 12 residues. CDR3 bases: TGTGCCAGCAGGACTGATTCCTACGAGCAGTACTTC. Protein product: CASRTDSYEQYF.

This rearrangement joins TRBV4-1 to TRBJ1-1, with 8 bases lining up with TRBD1. This CDR3 has 15 residues. From germline, CDR1 is MGHRA and CDR2 YSYEKL. Trimming at V came to 2 bases and at J to 0 bases, leaving 2 bases not matched to a gene. Here the CDR3 reads CASSQLDRVNTEAFF. The DNA of the CDR3 is TGCGCCAGCAGCCAACTGGACAGGGTGAACACTGAAGCTTTCTTT.

This chain links TRBV6-5 with TRBJ1-5; 11 positions agree with TRBD1. CDR3 size: 16 residues. J lost 5 bases, V lost 2 bases, and 5 bases had no gene match. The V gene's germline CDR1 is MNHEY and CDR2 SVGAGI. The CDR3 region is CASSYGTGGSYQPQHF. For the CDR3, the DNA is TGTGCCAGCAGTTACGGGACAGGGGGGAGCTATCAGCCCCAGCATTTT.

This clonotype was seen ten or more times. V usage is TRBV5-4 and J usage is TRBJ1-1; D is uncertain. The germline V gene has CDR1 SGHNT and CDR2 YYREEE (reference sequence). The CDR3 consists of 17 residues. The V and J ends lost 1 base and 4 bases respectively, with 20 bases between them. CDR3 residues: CASSLYSGQFFGTEAFF. CDR3 sequence (DNA): TGTGCCAGCAGCTTGTACTCAGGCCAGTTTTTCGGCACTGAAGCTTTCTTT.

The chain employs TRBV20-1 and TRBJ1-1, with D uncertain. The CDR3 covers 12 residues. Germline-derived CDR1 and CDR2 are DFQATT and SNEGSKA (reference sequence). V lost 5 bases to trimming and J lost 5 bases, with 12 bases between them. This chain's CDR3 is CSAQSDRTEAFF. CDR3 in DNA: TGCAGTGCTCAGTCGGATCGGACTGAAGCTTTCTTT.

This clonotype was found many times. The rearrangement links TRBV4-3 to TRBJ2-5, with 9 bases fitting TRBD2. CDR3 size: 17 residues. Per germline, CDR1 LGHNA and CDR2 YSLEER. The trim removed 0 bases at V and 7 bases at J, leaving 12 bases unmatched. CDR3 in DNA: TGCGCCAGCAGCCAAGACAGGCTAGCGGGGCCGGGGGGGACCCAGTACTTC. Translated, it gives CASSQDRLAGPGGTQYF.

This clonotype has at least ten counts. This chain joins TRBV2 and TRBJ1-1, with D uncertain. There are 18 residues in the CDR3. Per the germline V gene, CDR1 is SNHLY and CDR2 is FYNNEI. Between the trimmed V and J ends, which lost 3 bases and 0 bases, there was a span of 20 bases. DNA for the CDR3: TGTGCCAGCAGTGAGGGCGTTATAGGGTGGAATGTGAACACTGAAGCTTTCTTT. Encoded protein: CASSEGVIGWNVNTEAFF.

V usage is TRBV2 and J usage is TRBJ1-1; 12 bases match TRBD1. The CDR3 is 17 residues long. Trimming took 7 bases from V and 3 from J; bases not matched to a gene: 12. Per germline, CDR1 SNHLY and CDR2 FYNNEI. The CDR3 sequence is CASTEMGQGAKDTEAFF. The CDR3 bases are TGTGCCAGCACCGAAATGGGACAGGGGGCCAAGGACACTGAAGCTTTCTTT.

V and J are TRBV28 and TRBJ2-7; no firm D call. Germline V gives CDR1 MDHEN, CDR2 SYDVKM. The CDR3 has 14 amino acids. V lost 7 bases and J 0 bases, leaving 13 bases between the germline ends. This chain's CDR3 is CASTRGAPSYEQYF. CDR3 bases: TGTGCCAGCACCCGTGGAGCTCCCTCCTACGAGCAGTACTTC.

This clonotype showed up just once. The chain has TRBV19 and TRBJ2-7; 12 bases match TRBD2. This CDR3 has 16 residues. V was clipped by 3 bases and J by 1 base; unmatched bases: 4. CDR1 and CDR2 (germline): LNHDA, SQIVND (reference sequence). CDR3 sequence: CASSMLLAGGSYEQYF. DNA of the CDR3: TGTGCCAGTAGTATGCTGCTAGCGGGAGGGTCCTACGAGCAGTACTTC.

Of note for this clonotype: This may be a read error, as it is one base from a much larger clone. CDR3 bases: TGCGCCAGCAGTCGGGACAGGGGGCTACAAAACACTGAAGCTTGCTTT. It translates to CASSRDRGLQNTEACF. V usage is TRBV10-1 and J usage is TRBJ1-1; 12 bases are shared with TRBD1. CDR3 length equals 16 residues. Germline V lookup: CDR1 WNHNN, CDR2 SYGVQD (reference sequence).

This chain links TRBV7-2 with TRBJ2-5; a weak D match, TRBD2 (6 bases). Germline values: CDR1 SGHTA, CDR2 FQGNSA. The CDR3 sequence is 15 residues long. V was pared by 5 bases and J by 2 bases, with 15 bases between. This chain's CDR3 is CASSPGLPGQETQYF. CDR3 coding DNA: TGTGCCAGCAGCCCGGGACTCCCGGGGCAAGAGACCCAGTACTTC. The entire variable domain, with the rest obtained from reference TRBV7-2 and TRBJ2-5, is as follows: GAGVSQSPSNKVTEKGKDVELRCDPISGHTALYWYRQSLGQGLEFLIYFQGNSAPDKSGLPSDRFSAERTGGSVSTLTIQRTQQEDSAVYLCASSPGLPGQETQYFGPGTRLLVL.

The chain has TRBV5-1 and TRBJ1-1, with D possibly being TRBD1 (6 bases). The CDR3 sequence is 16 residues long. Between the trimmed V and J ends, which lost 0 bases and 2 bases, there was a span of 14 bases. The V gene's germline CDR1 is SGHRS and CDR2 YFSETQ. The CDR3 region is CASSLDGGPDNTEAFF. The DNA for the CDR3 is TGCGCCAGCAGCTTGGATGGGGGGCCGGATAACACTGAAGCTTTCTTT.

This clonotype was detected a few times. The genes are TRBV6-1 and TRBJ1-2, with 8 bases identical to TRBD1. Germline V gene sequence: CDR1 MNHNS, CDR2 SASEGT. V gave up 10 bases and J gave up 3 bases; unmatched junction bases: 10. The CDR3 runs 14 residues. The CDR3, as DNA: TGTGCCACCAAGGACAGGGACCCCTACTATGGCTACACCTTC. Amino acid sequence: CATKDRDPYYGYTF.

The chain combines TRBV9 with TRBJ1-6; D is unclear. Germline CDR1 SGDLS, CDR2 YYNGEE. V was pared by 2 bases and J by 13 bases, with 13 bases between. The length of the CDR3 is 13 residues. Here the CDR3 DNA reads TGTGCCAGCAGCGTGGCGGGCGGGCAGCCCCTCCACTTT. This sequence encodes CASSVAGGQPLHF.

This clonotype was seen many times. The chain employs TRBV12-5 and TRBJ1-5; D is ambiguous. From germline, CDR1 is LGHNT and CDR2 FRNRAP. The CDR3 has 13 amino acids. The ends were cut back, 0 bases at V and 6 bases at J, with 6 bases in the middle. The CDR3, as DNA: TGTGCTAGTGGTTTGGTAGATGGTCAGCCCCAGCATTTT. Protein sequence: CASGLVDGQPQHF.